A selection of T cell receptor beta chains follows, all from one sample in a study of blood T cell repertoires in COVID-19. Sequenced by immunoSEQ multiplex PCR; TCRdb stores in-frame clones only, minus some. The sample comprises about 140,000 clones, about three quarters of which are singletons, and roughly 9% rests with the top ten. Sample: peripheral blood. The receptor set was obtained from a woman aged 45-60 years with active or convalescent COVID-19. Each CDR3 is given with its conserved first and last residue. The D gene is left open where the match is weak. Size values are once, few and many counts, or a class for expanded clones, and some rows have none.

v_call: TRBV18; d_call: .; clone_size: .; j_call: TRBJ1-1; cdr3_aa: CASSPVRQNTEAFF; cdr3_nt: TGTGCCAGCTCACCCGTTCGACAGAACACTGAAGCTTTCTTT
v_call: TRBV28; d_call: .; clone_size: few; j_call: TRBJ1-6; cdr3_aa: CASSLHRDGSPLHF; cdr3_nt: TGTGCCAGCAGTTTACACAGGGATGGTTCACCCCTCCACTTT
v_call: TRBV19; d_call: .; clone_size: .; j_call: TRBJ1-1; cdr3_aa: CASGGVEAFF; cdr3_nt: TGTGCCAGCGGCGGGGTAGAGGCTTTCTTT
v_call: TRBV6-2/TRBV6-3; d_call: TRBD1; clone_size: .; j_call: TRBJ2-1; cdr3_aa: CASSDRGQGTSGSYNEQFF; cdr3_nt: TGTGCCAGCAGCGACCGGGGACAGGGGACGAGTGGGTCCTACAATGAGCAGTTCTTC
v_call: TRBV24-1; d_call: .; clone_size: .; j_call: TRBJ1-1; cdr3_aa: CATSGGMFCTEAFF; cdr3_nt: TGTGCCACCAGTGGAGGCATGTTTTGCACTGAAGCTTTCTTT
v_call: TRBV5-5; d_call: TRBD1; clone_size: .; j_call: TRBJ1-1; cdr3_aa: CASSLDLVQGAWEAFF; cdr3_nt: TGTGCCAGCAGCTTGGATCTGGTCCAGGGGGCGTGGGAAGCTTTCTTT
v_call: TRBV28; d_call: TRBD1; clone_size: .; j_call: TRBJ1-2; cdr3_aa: CASSSFPGTVDYGYTF; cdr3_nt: TGTGCCAGCAGTTCGTTCCCCGGGACAGTGGACTATGGCTACACCTTC
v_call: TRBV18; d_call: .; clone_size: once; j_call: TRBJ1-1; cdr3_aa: CASSADSQNTEAFF; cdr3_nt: TGTGCCAGCTCAGCGGACAGCCAGAACACTGAAGCTTTCTTT
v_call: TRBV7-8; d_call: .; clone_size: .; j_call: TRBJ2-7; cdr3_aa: CASSPTRDVYEQYF; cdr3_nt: TGTGCCAGCAGCCCCACCAGGGATGTTTACGAGCAGTACTTC
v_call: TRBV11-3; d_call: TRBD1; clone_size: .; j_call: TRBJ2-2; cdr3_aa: CASSSVVGGPNTGELFF; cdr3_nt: TGTGCCAGCAGTTCCGTCGTAGGGGGCCCGAACACCGGGGAGCTGTTTTTT
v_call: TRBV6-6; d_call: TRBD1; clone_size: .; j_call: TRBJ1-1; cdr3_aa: CASRDRVGNTEAFF; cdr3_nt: TGTGCCAGCAGGGACAGGGTCGGGAACACTGAAGCTTTCTTT
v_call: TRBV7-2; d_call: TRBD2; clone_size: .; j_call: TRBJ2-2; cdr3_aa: CASSSSGGLNTGELFF; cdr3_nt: TGTGCCAGCAGCTCTAGCGGGGGATTAAACACCGGGGAGCTGTTTTTT
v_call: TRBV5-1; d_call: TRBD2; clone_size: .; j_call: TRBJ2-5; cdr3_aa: CASSIAGWETQYF; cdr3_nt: TGCGCCAGCAGCATAGCGGGATGGGAGACCCAGTACTTC
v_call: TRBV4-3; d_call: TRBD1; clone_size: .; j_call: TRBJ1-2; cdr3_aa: CASSRQGQGYGYTF; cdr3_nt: TGCGCCAGCAGCCGTCAAGGACAGGGGTATGGCTACACCTTC
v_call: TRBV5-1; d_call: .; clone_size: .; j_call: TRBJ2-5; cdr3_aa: CASSLGRPSGGGVTQYF; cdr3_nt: TGCGCCAGCAGCTTGGGAAGGCCTAGCGGAGGGGGGGTGACCCAGTACTTC
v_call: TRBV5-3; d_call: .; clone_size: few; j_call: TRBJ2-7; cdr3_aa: CARSMQGGLVYEQYF; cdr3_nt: TGTGCCAGAAGCATGCAGGGGGGCCTCGTATACGAGCAGTACTTC
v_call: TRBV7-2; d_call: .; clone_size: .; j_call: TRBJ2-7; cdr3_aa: CASSLGGSKPYEQYF; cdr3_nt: TGTGCCAGCAGCTTAGGCGGCAGTAAGCCCTACGAGCAGTACTTC
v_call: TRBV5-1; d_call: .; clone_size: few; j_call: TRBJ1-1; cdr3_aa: CASSPGGTPNTEAFF; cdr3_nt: TGCGCCAGCAGTCCGGGGGGGACACCGAACACTGAAGCTTTCTTT
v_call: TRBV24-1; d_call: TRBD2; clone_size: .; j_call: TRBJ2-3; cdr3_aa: CATSDLRLAGECTDTQYF; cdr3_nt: TGTGCCACCAGTGATTTGCGGCTAGCGGGAGAGTGCACAGATACGCAGTATTTT
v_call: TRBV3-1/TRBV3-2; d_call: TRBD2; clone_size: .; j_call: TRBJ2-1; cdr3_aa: CASSQGATSGNYNEQFF; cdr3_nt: TGTGCCAGCAGCCAAGGGGCGACTAGCGGTAATTACAATGAGCAGTTCTTC